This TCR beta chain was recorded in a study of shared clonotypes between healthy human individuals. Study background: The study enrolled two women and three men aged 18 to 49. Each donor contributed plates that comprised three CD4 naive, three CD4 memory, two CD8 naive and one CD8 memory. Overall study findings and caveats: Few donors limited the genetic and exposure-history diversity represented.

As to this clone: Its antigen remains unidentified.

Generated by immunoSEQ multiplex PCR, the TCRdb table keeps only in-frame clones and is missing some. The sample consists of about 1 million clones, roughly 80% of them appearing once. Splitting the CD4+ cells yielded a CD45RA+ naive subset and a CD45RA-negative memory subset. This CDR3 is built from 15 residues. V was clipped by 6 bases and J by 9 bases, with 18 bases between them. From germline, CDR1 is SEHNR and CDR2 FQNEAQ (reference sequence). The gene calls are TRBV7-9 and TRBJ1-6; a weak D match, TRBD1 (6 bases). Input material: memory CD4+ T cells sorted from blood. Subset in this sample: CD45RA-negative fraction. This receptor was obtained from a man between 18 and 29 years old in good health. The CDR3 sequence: CASRRSGQPPSPLHF. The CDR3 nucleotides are TGTGCCAGCAGAAGAAGTGGACAGCCACCTTCACCCCTCCACTTT.